This TCR beta chain originates from a study of T cell responses to AZD1222 COVID-19 vaccine. Study results and limitations: Repertoires were obtained only post-peak T cell response.

Method: immunoSEQ multiplex PCR; TCRdb's copy keeps in-frame clones and lacks some. The sample lists under 40,000 clones; about 88% were seen once. In the case of this clone: Its antigen is not identified.

This CDR3 is built from 16 residues. Germline V gene data show CDR1 as MNHEY and CDR2 as SVGAGI. V lost 0 bases and J 8 bases, leaving 16 bases between the germline ends. The V and J genes are TRBV6-5 and TRBJ2-2; D gene ambiguous. This receptor was taken from an adult in good health. Sequenced material: peripheral blood, taken on day 0 of AZD1222 vaccination. The CDR3 DNA reads as TGTGCCAGCAGTTACTCGGCATGGCTTGTGAAGGGGGAGCTGTTTTTT. Translated: CASSYSAWLVKGELFF.